These 6 T cell receptor beta chains were sequenced from one sample in a study of T-cell memory formation after mild COVID-19. TCRdb itself ran the 5' RACE reads through MiXCR, one entry per CDR3 protein. The sample lists 400,000 or so distinct CDR3 sequences; roughly 20% were seen once. Sequences were obtained from PBMCs or a T cell subset sorted from them (not recorded which). The origin of the receptors is an adult woman who had mild COVID-19 (a few samples of this study predate the infection). Cell type and time point are not known.

This clonotype was counted between two and nine times. The J gene is TRBJ1-2, the V gene TRBV14; D may be TRBD1 (5 bases). The V gene lost 1 base and the J gene lost 4 bases, with 7 bases spanning the gap. Germline V lookup: CDR1 SGHDN, CDR2 FVKESK. The CDR3 has 13 amino acids. Here the CDR3 reads CASSQGQTYGYTF. In nucleotides, the CDR3 is TGTGCCAGCAGCCAAGGACAGACCTATGGCTACACCTTC.

J is TRBJ2-2 and V is TRBV6-1; D is unclear. There are 14 residues in the CDR3. V lost 4 bases to trimming and J lost 1 base, with 7 bases between them. Germline CDR1 and CDR2: MNHNS and SASEGT. CDR3 sequence: CASSGEVNTGELFF. The CDR3 DNA follows: TGTGCCAGCAGTGGGGAAGTGAACACCGGGGAGCTGTTTTTT.

The CDR3 DNA follows: TGTGCCAGCAGTTACACCGGGACAGGCTCTGGGGCCAACGTCCTGACTTTC. This encodes CASSYTGTGSGANVLTF. The rearrangement links TRBV6-5 to TRBJ2-6, with 8 bases lining up with TRBD1. The junction had 3 bases not matched to a gene; V was cut back by 2 bases and J by 0 bases. CDR3 length equals 17 residues. Germline CDR1 MNHEY, CDR2 SVGAGI.

The chain uses TRBV7-9 and TRBJ1-1; 9 bases align to TRBD1. The CDR3 runs to 15 residues. Germline V gene data show CDR1 as SEHNR and CDR2 as FQNEAQ (reference sequence). Trimming at V came to 3 bases and at J to 0 bases, leaving 2 bases not matched to a gene. The DNA for the CDR3 is TGTGCCAGCAGCTTGACAGGGGGAGTGAACACTGAAGCTTTCTTT. As protein: CASSLTGGVNTEAFF.

The chain couples TRBV4-1 to TRBJ1-5, with D hard to call. V dropped 1 base and J dropped 4 bases, with 8 bases sitting between them. Germline values: CDR1 MGHRA, CDR2 YSYEKL. There are 14 residues in the CDR3. As DNA, the CDR3 is TGCGCCAGCAGCCAAGGTGTAGCGAATCAGCCCCAGCATTTT. This encodes CASSQGVANQPQHF.

The chain links TRBV6-5 to TRBJ2-7; 7 bases line up with TRBD1. This CDR3 comprises 17 residues. The V and J ends lost 4 bases and 0 bases, in that order; junction bases with no gene match: 12. The germline V gene encodes CDR1 MNHEY and CDR2 SVGAGI. The CDR3 DNA sequence: TGTGCCAGCAGTTCTAACCTGAAGGGGGACAGCTCCTACGAGCAGTACTTC. Translated: CASSSNLKGDSSYEQYF.